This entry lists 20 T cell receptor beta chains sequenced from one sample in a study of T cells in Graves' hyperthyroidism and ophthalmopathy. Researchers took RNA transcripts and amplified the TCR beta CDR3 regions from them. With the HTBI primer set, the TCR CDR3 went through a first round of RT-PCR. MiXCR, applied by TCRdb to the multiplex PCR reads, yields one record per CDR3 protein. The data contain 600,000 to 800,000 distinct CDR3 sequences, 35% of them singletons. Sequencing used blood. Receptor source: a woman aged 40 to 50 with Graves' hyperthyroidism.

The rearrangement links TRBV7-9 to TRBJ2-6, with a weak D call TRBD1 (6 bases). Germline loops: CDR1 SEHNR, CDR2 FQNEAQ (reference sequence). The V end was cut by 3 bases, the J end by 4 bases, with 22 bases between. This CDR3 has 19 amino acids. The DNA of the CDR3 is TGTGCCAGCAGCTTTTGGGGGCGTAAAGGGGTACCCGGGGCCAACGTCCTGACTTTC. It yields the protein CASSFWGRKGVPGANVLTF. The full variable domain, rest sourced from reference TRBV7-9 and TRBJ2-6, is DTGVSQNPRHKITKRGQNVTFRCDPISEHNRLYWYRQTLGQGPEFLTYFQNEAQLEKSRLLSDRFSAERPKGSFSTLEIQRTEQGDSAMYLCASSFWGRKGVPGANVLTFGAGSRLTVL.

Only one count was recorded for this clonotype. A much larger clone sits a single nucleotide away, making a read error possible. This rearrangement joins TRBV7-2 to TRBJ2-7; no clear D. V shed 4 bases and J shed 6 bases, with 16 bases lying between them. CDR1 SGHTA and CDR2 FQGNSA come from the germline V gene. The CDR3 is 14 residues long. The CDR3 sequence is CASSSTGEAREQYF. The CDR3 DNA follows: TGTGCCAGCAGCTCCACGGGTGAGGCCCGCGAGCAGTACTTC.

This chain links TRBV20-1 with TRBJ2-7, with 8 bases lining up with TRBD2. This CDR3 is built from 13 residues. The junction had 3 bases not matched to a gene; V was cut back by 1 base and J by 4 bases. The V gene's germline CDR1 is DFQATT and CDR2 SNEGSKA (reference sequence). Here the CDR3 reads CSARVRGGYEQYF. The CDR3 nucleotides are TGCAGTGCTAGAGTACGGGGGGGGTACGAGCAGTACTTC.

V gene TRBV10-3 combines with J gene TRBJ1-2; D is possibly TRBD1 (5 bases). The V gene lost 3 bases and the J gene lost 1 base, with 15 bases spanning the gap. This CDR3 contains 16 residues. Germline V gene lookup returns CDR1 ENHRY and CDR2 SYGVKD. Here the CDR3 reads CAISELIGDLNYGYTF. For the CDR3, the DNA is TGTGCCATCAGTGAACTAATAGGGGATCTTAACTATGGCTACACCTTC.

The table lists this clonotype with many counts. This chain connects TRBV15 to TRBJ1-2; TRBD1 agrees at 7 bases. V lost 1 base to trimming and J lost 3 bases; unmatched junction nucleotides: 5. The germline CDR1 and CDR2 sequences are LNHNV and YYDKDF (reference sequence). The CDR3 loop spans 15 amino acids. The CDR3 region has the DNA TGTGCCACCAGCAGAGCCCAGGGGGGCGACTATGGCTACACCTTC. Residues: CATSRAQGGDYGYTF.

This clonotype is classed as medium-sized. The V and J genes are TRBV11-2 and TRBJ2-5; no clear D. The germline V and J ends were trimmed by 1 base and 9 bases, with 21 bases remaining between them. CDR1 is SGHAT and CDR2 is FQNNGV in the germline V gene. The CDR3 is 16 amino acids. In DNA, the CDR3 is TGTGCCAGCAGCTTAGTAACTAACAAGAGATTTGAGGCCCAGTACTTC. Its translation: CASSLVTNKRFEAQYF.

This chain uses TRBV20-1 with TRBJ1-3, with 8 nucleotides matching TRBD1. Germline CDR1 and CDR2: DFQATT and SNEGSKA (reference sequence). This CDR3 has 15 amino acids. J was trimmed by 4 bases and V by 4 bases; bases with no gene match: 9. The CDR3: CSAIQGAGKGNTIYF. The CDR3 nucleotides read TGCAGTGCTATCCAGGGGGCAGGGAAGGGAAACACCATATATTTT.

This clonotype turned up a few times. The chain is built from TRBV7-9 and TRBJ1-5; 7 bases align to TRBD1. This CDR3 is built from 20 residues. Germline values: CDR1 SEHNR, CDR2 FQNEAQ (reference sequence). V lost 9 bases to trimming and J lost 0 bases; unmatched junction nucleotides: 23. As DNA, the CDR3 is TGTGCCAGTCCTTTGTGTGGCGGACAGGACACAAACAATAGCAATCAGCCCCAGCATTTT. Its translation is CASPLCGGQDTNNSNQPQHF.

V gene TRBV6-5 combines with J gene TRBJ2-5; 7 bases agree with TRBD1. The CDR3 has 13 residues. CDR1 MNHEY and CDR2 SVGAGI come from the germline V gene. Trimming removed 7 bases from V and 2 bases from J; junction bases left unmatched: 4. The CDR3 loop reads CASTLTGQETQYF. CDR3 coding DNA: TGTGCCAGCACCCTGACAGGGCAAGAGACCCAGTACTTC.

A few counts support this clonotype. Here the CDR3 reads CASSRYGTERQETQYF. DNA for the CDR3: TGTGCCAGCAGCCGTTACGGGACGGAACGTCAAGAGACCCAGTACTTC. The chain joins TRBV12-3 or TRBV12-4 to TRBJ2-5; D possibly uses TRBD1 or TRBD2 (5 bases each). Trimming pared 6 bases from V and 2 bases from J, leaving 19 bases between. The CDR3 sequence is 16 residues long.

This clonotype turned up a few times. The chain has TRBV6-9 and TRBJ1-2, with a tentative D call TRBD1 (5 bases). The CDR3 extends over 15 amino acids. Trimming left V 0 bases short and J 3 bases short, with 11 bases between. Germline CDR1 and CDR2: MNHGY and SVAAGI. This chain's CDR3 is CASSYSGAGDYGYTF. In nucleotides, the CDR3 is TGTGCCAGCAGTTATTCCGGGGCTGGGGACTATGGCTACACCTTC.

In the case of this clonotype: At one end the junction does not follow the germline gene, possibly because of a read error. CDR3 in amino acids: CAGSLKKGLFEDHATNEKLFF. The CDR3 DNA reads as TGTGCCGGCAGCTTAAAGAAGGGTCTTTTCGAGGACCATGCAACTAATGAAAAACTGTTTTTT. J is TRBJ1-4 and V is TRBV7-2; no firm D call. The length of the CDR3 is 21 residues. Germline loops: CDR1 SGHTA, CDR2 FQGNSA. The whole variable domain, remainder taken from reference TRBV7-2 and TRBJ1-4, is GAGVSQSPSNKVTEKGKDVELRCDPISGHTALYWYRQSLGQGLEFLIYFQGNSAPDKSGLPSDRFSAERTGGSVSTLTIQRTQQEDSAVYLCAGSLKKGLFEDHATNEKLFFGSGTQLSVL.

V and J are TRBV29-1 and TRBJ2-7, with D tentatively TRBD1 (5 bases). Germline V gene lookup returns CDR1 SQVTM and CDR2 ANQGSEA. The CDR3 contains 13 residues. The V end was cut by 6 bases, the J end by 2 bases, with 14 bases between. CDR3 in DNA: TGCAGCGTAGAGGACACGGCTACCTACGAGCAGTACTTC. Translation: CSVEDTATYEQYF.

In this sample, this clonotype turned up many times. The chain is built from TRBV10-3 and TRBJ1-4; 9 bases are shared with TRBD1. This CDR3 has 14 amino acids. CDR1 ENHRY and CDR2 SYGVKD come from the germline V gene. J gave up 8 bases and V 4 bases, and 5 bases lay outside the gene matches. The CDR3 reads CAISGETGGEKLFF. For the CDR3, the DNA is TGTGCCATCAGTGGTGAGACAGGGGGAGAAAAACTGTTTTTT.

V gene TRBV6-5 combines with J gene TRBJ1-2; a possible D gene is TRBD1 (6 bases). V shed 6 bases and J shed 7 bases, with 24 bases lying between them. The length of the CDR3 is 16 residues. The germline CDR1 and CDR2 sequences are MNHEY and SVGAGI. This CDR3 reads CASSPPGAPRGRGYTF. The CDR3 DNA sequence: TGTGCCAGCAGCCCGCCGGGGGCCCCCCGGGGACGTGGCTACACCTTC.

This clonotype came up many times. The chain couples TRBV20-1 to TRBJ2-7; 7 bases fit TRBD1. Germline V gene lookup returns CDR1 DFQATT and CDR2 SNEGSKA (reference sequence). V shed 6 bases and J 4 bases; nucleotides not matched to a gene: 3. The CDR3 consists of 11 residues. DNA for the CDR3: TGCAGTGCAAAACAGGGGTACGAGCAGTACTTC. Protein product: CSAKQGYEQYF.

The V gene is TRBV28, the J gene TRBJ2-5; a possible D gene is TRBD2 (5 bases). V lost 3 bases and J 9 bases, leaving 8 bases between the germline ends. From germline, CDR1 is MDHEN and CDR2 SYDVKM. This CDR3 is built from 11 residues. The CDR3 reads CASSFEGAQYF. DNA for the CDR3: TGTGCCAGCAGTTTTGAGGGAGCCCAGTACTTC.

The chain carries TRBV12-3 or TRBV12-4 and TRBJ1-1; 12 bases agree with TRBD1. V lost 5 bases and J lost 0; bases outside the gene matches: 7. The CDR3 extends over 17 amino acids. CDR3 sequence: CASSPMGTGGLNTEAFF. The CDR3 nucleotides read TGTGCCAGCAGTCCCATGGGGACAGGGGGCTTGAACACTGAAGCTTTCTTT.

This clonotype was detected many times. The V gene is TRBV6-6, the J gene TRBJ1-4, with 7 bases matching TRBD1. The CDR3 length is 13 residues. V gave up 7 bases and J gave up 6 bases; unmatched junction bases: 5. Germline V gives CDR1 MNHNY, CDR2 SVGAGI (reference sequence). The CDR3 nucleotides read TGTGCCAGCACGGACAGGACCGATGAAAAACTGTTTTTT. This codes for CASTDRTDEKLFF.

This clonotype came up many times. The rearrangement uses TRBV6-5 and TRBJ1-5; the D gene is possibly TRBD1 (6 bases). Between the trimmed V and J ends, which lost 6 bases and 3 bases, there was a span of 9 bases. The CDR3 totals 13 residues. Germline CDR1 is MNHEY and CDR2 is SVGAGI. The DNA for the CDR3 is TGTGCCAGCAGACAGGGTACCAATCAGCCCCAGCATTTT. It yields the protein CASRQGTNQPQHF.